Sequencing of this TCR beta chain was carried out in a study of blood T cell repertoires in COVID-19. Whole-study context: Spain, Italy and the United States supplied samples that represented acute and convalescent COVID-19.

Germline CDR1 reads SGHDT; CDR2 reads YYEEEE. The junction had 16 bases not matched to a gene; V was cut back by 3 bases and J by 9 bases. CDR3 length: 17 residues. Only in-frame clones appear in the TCRdb table, and some are missing; sequencing was by immunoSEQ multiplex PCR. Of 300,000 to 350,000 clones in the sample, around 88% are singletons; the top ten hold 1.5% to 2%. Sequenced input: peripheral blood. V is TRBV5-6 and J is TRBJ2-4; 9 bases match TRBD1. The TCR originated in a woman aged 25 to 39 with COVID-19, enrolled during active disease. The CDR3, as DNA: TGTGCCAGCAGCTGGAGATACAGGGGGCGGCCGGGGGGCATTCAGTACTTC. This gives the protein CASSWRYRGRPGGIQYF.